This T cell receptor beta chain emerged from a study of T cells in Graves' hyperthyroidism and ophthalmopathy. Broader study findings: The model identified upcoming ophthalmopathy a median approximately six months ahead of onset. Researchers found most expanded thyroid clonotypes above 0.001 in blood as well.

Out of approximately 10 ml of fresh peripheral blood came the PBMCs. RNA transcripts yielded amplified TCR beta CDR3 regions. The HTBI primer set drove a first-round RT-PCR of the TCR CDR3. One entry per CDR3 protein results from TCRdb running MiXCR on the multiplex PCR reads. Here the sample spans around 350,000 distinct CDR3 sequences, roughly 13% being singletons. This clonotype was recorded a few times. The antigen remains unidentified. This clonotype was obtained from a woman between 18 and 30 years old with Graves' hyperthyroidism. Sequencing was performed on blood.

In DNA form, the CDR3 reads TGTGCCAGCAGCCCACAGGGAAGTATGGAAAACACCATATATTTT. It is translated as CASSPQGSMENTIYF. The chain is built from TRBV9 and TRBJ1-3; tentatively, D is TRBD1 (6 bases). The CDR3 spans 15 residues. The V and J ends lost 4 bases and 6 bases respectively, with 17 bases between them. Germline V lookup: CDR1 SGDLS, CDR2 YYNGEE.